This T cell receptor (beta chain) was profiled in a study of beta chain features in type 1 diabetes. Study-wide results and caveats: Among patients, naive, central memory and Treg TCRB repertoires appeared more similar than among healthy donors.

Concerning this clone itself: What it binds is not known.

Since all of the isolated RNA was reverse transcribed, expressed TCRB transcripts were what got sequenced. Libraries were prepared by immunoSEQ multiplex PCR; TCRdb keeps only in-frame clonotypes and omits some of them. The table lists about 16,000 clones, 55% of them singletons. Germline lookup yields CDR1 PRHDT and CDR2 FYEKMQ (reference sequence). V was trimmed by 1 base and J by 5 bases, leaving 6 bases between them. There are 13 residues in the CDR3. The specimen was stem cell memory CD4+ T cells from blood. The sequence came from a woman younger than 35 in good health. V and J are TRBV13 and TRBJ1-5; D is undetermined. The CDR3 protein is CASSLATDQPQHF. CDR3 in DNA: TGTGCCAGCAGCTTAGCAACGGATCAGCCCCAGCATTTT. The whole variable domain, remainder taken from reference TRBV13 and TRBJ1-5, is AAGVIQSPRHLIKEKRETATLKCYPIPRHDTVYWYQQGPGQDPQFLISFYEKMQSDKGSIPDRFSAQQFSDYHSELNMSSLELGDSALYFCASSLATDQPQHFGDGTRLSIL.